These T cell receptor beta chains were read from a single sample in a study of spatial heterogeneity in lung cancer. Using its own MiXCR run on the 5' RACE reads, TCRdb lists one record per CDR3 protein. The profile covers 40,000 to 45,000 distinct CDR3 sequences, with about 13% appearing a single time and around 56% taken by the ten largest. The sequences come from PBMCs, collected at surgery. Receptors were obtained from a male donor with early-stage non-small cell lung cancer. The CDR3 runs from the conserved cysteine through the conserved F or W.

len	j_gene	v_gene	CDR3aa
15	TRBJ2-3	TRBV7-7	CASSLASGRLDTQYF
15	TRBJ2-2	TRBV3-1	CASSQDWGPTGELFF
16	TRBJ2-7	TRBV6-5	CASHGVQGRSSYEQYF
13	TRBJ2-5	TRBV5-6	CASSLTGEKTQYF
15	TRBJ2-5	TRBV3-1	CASSVLAGEAETQYF
16	TRBJ2-3	TRBV10-2	CASSEGASRFTDTQYF
14	TRBJ2-7	TRBV28	CASQTSGVSYEQYF
14	TRBJ1-1	TRBV6-2/TRBV6-3	CASSYERMNTEAFF
14	TRBJ2-2	TRBV20-1	CSAWTSGRSGELFF
16	TRBJ1-1	TRBV6-6	CASSPLPTGRITEAFF
12	TRBJ2-7	TRBV27	CASRTSGGEQYF
15	TRBJ1-5	TRBV20-1	CSATRTGQGNQPQHF
13	TRBJ2-5	TRBV5-5	CASSLGAAETQYF
12	TRBJ2-7	TRBV28	CASLRGVGEQYF
14	TRBJ2-7	TRBV5-1	CASSLELIAYEQYF
13	TRBJ1-5	TRBV29-1	CTVVARGNQPQHF
14	TRBJ2-3	TRBV20-1	CSGGGGGRPDTQYF
16	TRBJ2-1	TRBV13	CASSLSWTSAQNEQFF
15	TRBJ1-1	TRBV9	CASSYDTGPNTEAFF
17	TRBJ2-7	TRBV7-2	CASSRGLAGGFDYEQYF
15	TRBJ1-5	TRBV28	CASSQMDRGSQPQHF
16	TRBJ2-2	TRBV4-3	CASSPSADRDTGELFF
16	TRBJ2-1	TRBV29-1	CSVEAASGGLYNEQFF
14	TRBJ1-5	TRBV28	CASTNLYSNQPQHF